The clone carrying this TCR beta chain was recorded many times. The data derive from a study of early T cells in non-severe SARS-CoV-2 infection. Unique molecular identifiers were attached to individual cDNA molecules. One entry per CDR3 protein, called by TCRdb with MiXCR from the 5' RACE reads. The sample holds 35,000 to 50,000 distinct CDR3 sequences, 23% seen once. V lost 2 bases to trimming and J lost 0 bases, with 14 bases between them. The CDR3 contains 17 residues. The sequences come from whole blood, collected at baseline. The rearrangement joins TRBV12-3 or TRBV12-4 to TRBJ1-5, with D hard to call. The clonotype comes from an adult who was a healthcare worker with PCR-confirmed SARS-CoV-2 infection or an uninfected control (not recorded which). The DNA of the CDR3 is TGTGCCAGCAGTTTAAGTCCAGAGTTTTATAGCAATCAGCCCCAGCATTTT. The encoded protein is CASSLSPEFYSNQPQHF.